A single sample is the source of the 31 T cell receptor beta chains below, sequenced in a study of blood T cell repertoires in COVID-19. The protocol was immunoSEQ multiplex PCR, while the TCRdb copy is restricted to in-frame clones and leaves out a portion. The sample includes 150,000 to 200,000 clones, approximately 89% of them seen just once. Sequencing input: peripheral blood. The source is a man aged 70-80 years with acute or convalescent COVID-19.

This rearrangement joins TRBV3-1 (or the pseudogene TRBV3-2) to TRBJ1-2, with 8 bases lining up with TRBD1. The germline V gene has CDR1 LGHDT and CDR2 YNNKEL (reference sequence). With V trimmed by 4 bases and J by 7 bases, 11 bases remained unmatched. This CDR3 has 15 residues. CDR3 coding DNA: TGTGCCAGCAGCCCTTTCTTACCAGGGGGCGGTGGCTACACCTTC. Its protein product is CASSPFLPGGGGYTF.

The rearrangement joins TRBV30 to TRBJ1-6; the D gene is possibly TRBD1 (5 bases). Trimming removed 2 bases at V and 6 bases at J, with 20 bases between. Germline CDR1 is GTSNPN and CDR2 is SVGIG (reference sequence). CDR3 length: 17 residues. The chain's CDR3 is CAWSWPGSSVGNSPLHF. CDR3 coding DNA: TGTGCCTGGAGTTGGCCAGGGTCGTCGGTGGGTAATTCACCCCTCCACTTT.

The CDR3 DNA is TGCGCCAGCCGCGAGACAGGCCATAACAATGAGCAGTTCTTC. This gives the protein CASRETGHNNEQFF. The chain has TRBV5-1 and TRBJ2-1; TRBD1 might be the D (6 bases). This CDR3 region has 14 residues. Germline values: CDR1 SGHRS, CDR2 YFSETQ. The V gene lost 7 bases and the J gene lost 5 bases, with 16 bases spanning the gap.

The chain uses TRBV2 and TRBJ2-3, with a weak D call TRBD1 (8 bases). Germline lookup yields CDR1 SNHLY and CDR2 FYNNEI. The V gene lost 5 bases and the J gene lost 1 base, with 13 bases spanning the gap. The CDR3 has 15 residues. DNA of the CDR3: TGTGCCAGCAGTCAGGGGGCGGGAGGCACAGATACGCAGTATTTT. Translated: CASSQGAGGTDTQYF.

A single count supports this clone. The chain employs TRBV28 and TRBJ1-1; D gene uncertain. The V gene lost 2 bases and the J gene lost 10 bases, with 11 bases spanning the gap. The CDR3 extends over 12 amino acids. CDR1 MDHEN and CDR2 SYDVKM come from the germline V gene. CDR3 bases: TGTGCCAGCAGTTTACGTCTGATCGGAGCTTTCTTT. Amino acid sequence: CASSLRLIGAFF. Complete variable domain (other parts from reference TRBV28 and TRBJ1-1): DVKVTQSSRYLVKRTGEKVFLECVQDMDHENMFWYRQDPGLGLRLIYFSYDVKMKEKGDIPEGYSVSREKKERFSLILESASTNQTSMYLCASSLRLIGAFFGQGTRLTVV.

This clone is a singleton in its sample. This rearrangement joins TRBV19 to TRBJ1-1; D possibly corresponds to TRBD1 (5 bases). CDR1 and CDR2 (germline): LNHDA, SQIVND (reference sequence). The CDR3 is 20 amino acids. V lost 6 bases, J lost 1 base, and 30 bases lay in between. The CDR3 DNA follows: TGTGCCAGTAGAACTTCGGGAGTTCGTGGGGGAAGACAGCGGAACACTGAAGCTTTCTTT. Amino acid sequence: CASRTSGVRGGRQRNTEAFF.

This sequence joins TRBV28 and TRBJ1-5, with 7 bases identical to TRBD1. J lost 0 bases, V lost 10 bases, and 9 bases had no gene match. Germline values: CDR1 MDHEN, CDR2 SYDVKM. The CDR3 has 15 residues. CDR3 nucleotide sequence: TGTGCCACTACGGGACAGCCGAATAGCAATCAGCCCCAGCATTTT. It is translated as CATTGQPNSNQPQHF.

The chain couples TRBV11-2 to TRBJ2-3, with D perhaps TRBD2 (6 bases). This CDR3 has 14 amino acids. Germline CDR1 SGHAT, CDR2 FQNNGV. The V end lost 5 bases, the J end lost 0 bases, and 9 bases lay between the germline ends. The CDR3 sequence: CASSTGLSTDTQYF. The CDR3 DNA reads TGTGCCAGCAGCACGGGACTGAGCACAGATACGCAGTATTTT.

The V and J genes are TRBV5-6 and TRBJ1-3; TRBD1 aligns across 7 bases. The CDR3 has 16 residues. Germline V lookup: CDR1 SGHDT, CDR2 YYEEEE. Trimming at V came to 3 bases and at J to 1 base, leaving 7 bases not matched to a gene. This chain's CDR3 is CASSSRDSSSGNTIYF. The CDR3 DNA is TGTGCCAGCAGCTCCCGGGACAGTTCTTCTGGAAACACCATATATTTT.

The chain uses TRBV3-1 (or the pseudogene TRBV3-2) and TRBJ2-7, with TRBD2 matching over 8 bases. Per germline, CDR1 LGHDT and CDR2 YNNKEL (reference sequence). V shed 4 bases and J 3 bases; nucleotides not matched to a gene: 11. The length of the CDR3 is 16 residues. The CDR3 loop reads CASSPVGGTSIYEQYF. Written as DNA, the CDR3 is TGTGCCAGCAGCCCGGTAGGGGGGACTAGTATCTACGAGCAGTACTTC.

The J gene is TRBJ1-6, the V gene TRBV27, with 7 bases aligning to TRBD1. J was trimmed by 10 bases and V by 6 bases; bases with no gene match: 12. The CDR3 is made up of 15 amino acids. Germline V gene lookup returns CDR1 MNHEY and CDR2 SMNVEV (reference sequence). CDR3: CASSLGTEGWSPLHF. CDR3 nucleotides: TGTGCCAGCAGCCTCGGGACAGAGGGTTGGTCACCCCTCCACTTT.

This clone was counted once. The V and J genes are TRBV19 and TRBJ2-1; 7 bases fit TRBD2. The CDR3 spans 15 residues. The V and J ends lost 5 bases and 8 bases, in that order; junction bases with no gene match: 12. The germline CDR1 and CDR2 sequences are LNHDA and SQIVND (reference sequence). The CDR3 DNA sequence: TGTGCCAGTAGTCCGGGGGACCTTACTAGCGATGAGCAGTTCTTC. This translates into CASSPGDLTSDEQFF.

The chain couples TRBV28 to TRBJ2-1, with TRBD2 identical over 10 bases. The length of the CDR3 is 20 residues. The V gene's germline CDR1 is MDHEN and CDR2 SYDVKM. V shed 5 bases and J 0 bases; nucleotides not matched to a gene: 16. CDR3 sequence: CASSPYEREGPLSSYNEQFF. In DNA form, the CDR3 reads TGTGCCAGCAGTCCGTATGAGCGGGAGGGCCCTCTAAGCTCCTACAATGAGCAGTTCTTC.

This clone has a single count. The gene calls are TRBV11-2 and TRBJ1-3; D unresolved. Trimming pared 4 bases from V and 4 bases from J, leaving 14 bases between. Germline lookup yields CDR1 SGHAT and CDR2 FQNNGV. The CDR3 totals 15 residues. Here the CDR3 reads CASSSRGIPGNTIYF. The CDR3 region has the DNA TGTGCCAGCAGCTCACGGGGAATTCCAGGAAACACCATATATTTT.

The gene calls are TRBV4-1 and TRBJ1-1; 9 positions match TRBD1. Unmatched junction bases numbered 6, after V lost 4 bases and J lost 3 bases. Per the germline V gene, CDR1 is MGHRA and CDR2 is YSYEKL. The CDR3 has 15 residues. Here the CDR3 reads CASSRQQGAHTEAFF. The CDR3 DNA is TGCGCCAGCAGCCGACAACAGGGGGCCCACACTGAAGCTTTCTTT.

The gene calls are TRBV6-1 and TRBJ2-1; D gene uncertain. The V end lost 1 base, the J end lost 15 bases, and 16 bases lay between the germline ends. The CDR3 extends over 13 amino acids. The germline CDR1 and CDR2 sequences are MNHNS and SASEGT. CDR3 in amino acids: CASSEDLVGVAFF. For the CDR3, the DNA is TGTGCCAGCAGTGAAGATTTGGTCGGAGTTGCGTTCTTC.

This chain uses TRBV28 with TRBJ2-5; a weak D match, TRBD2 (5 bases). Germline V lookup: CDR1 MDHEN, CDR2 SYDVKM. Trimming cost V 4 bases and J 2 bases, with 20 bases left between them. CDR3 length: 17 amino acids. The CDR3 coding sequence is TGTGCCAGCAGTTCCCCCGGACTTTCTCTTATTCAAGAGACCCAGTACTTC. Amino acids: CASSSPGLSLIQETQYF.

This clone was observed once. V and J are TRBV24-1 and TRBJ2-3; a possible D gene is TRBD1 (6 bases). This CDR3 comprises 15 residues. Trimming left V 3 bases short and J 2 bases short, with 11 bases between. Looked up from germline, CDR1 is KGHDR and CDR2 is SFDVKD. The CDR3 DNA reads as TGTGCCACCAGTGATGCCGACAGGAACACAGATACGCAGTATTTT. Protein product: CATSDADRNTDTQYF.

The CDR3 DNA reads TGTGCCAGCAGCCCCCAGGGGGCCAGGGCTGGGACCCAGTACTTC. Translated: CASSPQGARAGTQYF. V is TRBV5-4 and J is TRBJ2-5; 8 nucleotides match TRBD1. Germline values: CDR1 SGHNT, CDR2 YYREEE (reference sequence). This CDR3 has 15 residues. J gave up 7 bases and V 4 bases, and 12 bases lay outside the gene matches. The full variable domain, completed using reference TRBV5-4 and TRBJ2-5, is ETGVTQSPTHLIKTRGQQVTLRCSSQSGHNTVSWYQQALGQGPQFIFQYYREEENGRGNFPPRFSGLQFPNYSSELNVNALELDDSALYLCASSPQGARAGTQYFGPGTRLLVL.

The chain has TRBV7-9 and TRBJ2-7, with 9 bases that match TRBD1. V lost 5 bases to trimming and J lost 4 bases; unmatched junction nucleotides: 3. CDR1 is SEHNR and CDR2 is FQNEAQ in the germline V gene (reference sequence). CDR3 length: 13 amino acids. The CDR3: CASSRDRVYEQYF. The CDR3 nucleotides are TGTGCCAGCAGCCGGGACAGGGTTTACGAGCAGTACTTC. The whole variable domain, remainder taken from reference TRBV7-9 and TRBJ2-7, is DTGVSQNPRHKITKRGQNVTFRCDPISEHNRLYWYRQTLGQGPEFLTYFQNEAQLEKSRLLSDRFSAERPKGSFSTLEIQRTEQGDSAMYLCASSRDRVYEQYFGPGTRLTVT.

This chain connects TRBV6-5 to TRBJ1-3, with a tentative D call TRBD1 (5 bases). Germline CDR1 and CDR2: MNHEY and SVGAGI. V lost 2 bases to trimming and J lost 6 bases, with 14 bases between them. The CDR3 sequence is 15 residues long. CDR3 bases: TGTGCCAGCAGTTACCCTCTAGGGGCCCTAAACACCATATATTTT. Amino acids: CASSYPLGALNTIYF.

The J gene is TRBJ2-3, the V gene TRBV5-1, with TRBD2 matching 8 bases. There are 15 residues in the CDR3. The germline V gene has CDR1 SGHRS and CDR2 YFSETQ. V lost 4 bases to trimming and J lost 2 bases; unmatched junction nucleotides: 6. The CDR3 region is CASSTLAGFTDTQYF. In nucleotides, the CDR3 is TGCGCCAGCAGCACCCTAGCGGGTTTCACAGATACGCAGTATTTT.

This chain connects TRBV6-1 to TRBJ2-3, with D maybe TRBD2 (6 bases). The germline V gene has CDR1 MNHNS and CDR2 SASEGT. The length of the CDR3 is 14 residues. The V end was cut by 1 base, the J end by 3 bases, with 8 bases between. The CDR3 nucleotides are TGTGCCAGCAGTGAAGGGGCGGGGACAGATACGCAGTATTTT. The encoded protein is CASSEGAGTDTQYF.

The rearrangement uses TRBV6-5 and TRBJ1-1; 9 bases are a match to TRBD1. CDR1 and CDR2 (germline): MNHEY, SVGAGI. The CDR3 totals 16 residues. After removal of 2 bases from V and 0 bases from J, the junction contained 4 bases not matched to a gene. Written as DNA, the CDR3 is TGTGCCAGCAGTTACCCGACAGGGGGTTTGAACACTGAAGCTTTCTTT. It yields the protein CASSYPTGGLNTEAFF.

The genes are TRBV7-6 and TRBJ2-7; tentatively, D is TRBD2 (6 bases). CDR1 is SGHVS and CDR2 is FNYEAQ in the germline V gene. V was cut by 1 base and J by 1 base, with 14 bases left in between. CDR3 length: 16 residues. The CDR3 nucleotides read TGTGCCAGCAGCTTAGGGGTACGGGGGACGTCCTACGAGCAGTACTTC. This sequence encodes CASSLGVRGTSYEQYF.

This chain links TRBV28 with TRBJ1-2; weak D call: TRBD1 (5 bases). Trimming stripped 5 bases from V and 8 bases from J, with 12 bases between. From germline, CDR1 is MDHEN and CDR2 SYDVKM. The CDR3 runs 12 residues. CDR3 nucleotide sequence: TGTGCCAGCAGTCAGGGCCGCTGGGGCTACACCTTC. Its protein is CASSQGRWGYTF.

The CDR3 loop reads CASRRGLAEQETQYF. The CDR3 bases are TGCGCCAGCAGAAGGGGACTAGCGGAACAAGAGACCCAGTACTTC. The rearrangement joins TRBV5-1 to TRBJ2-5; 11 nucleotides agree with TRBD2. Germline assignment: CDR1 SGHRS and CDR2 YFSETQ. With V trimmed by 5 bases and J by 2 bases, 5 bases remained unmatched. The CDR3 loop spans 15 amino acids.

This sequence joins TRBV6-5 and TRBJ2-7; 7 nucleotides match TRBD2. J was trimmed by 4 bases and V by 6 bases; bases with no gene match: 9. Germline CDR1 and CDR2: MNHEY and SVGAGI. The CDR3 totals 14 residues. The CDR3 region is CASRSSRGSYEQYF. For the CDR3, the DNA is TGTGCCAGCAGGTCGTCGCGGGGGAGTTACGAGCAGTACTTC.

The V call is TRBV6-2 or TRBV6-3, the J call TRBJ2-3; 9 bases align to TRBD1. V lost 0 bases to trimming and J lost 10 bases; unmatched junction nucleotides: 8. Germline V lookup: CDR1 MNHEY, CDR2 SVGEGT. The CDR3 length is 15 residues. CDR3 region: CASSYSPADRGAQYF. Here the CDR3 DNA reads TGTGCCAGCAGTTACTCTCCCGCCGACAGGGGGGCGCAGTATTTT.

The rearrangement uses TRBV5-5 and TRBJ1-2; D is possibly TRBD1 (6 bases). Germline lookup yields CDR1 SGHKS and CDR2 YYEKEE (reference sequence). This CDR3 is 14 amino acids long. V gave up 0 bases and J gave up 7 bases, with 13 bases separating them. The CDR3 reads CASSLGTLGGGYTF. The CDR3 DNA sequence: TGTGCCAGCAGCTTGGGGACTCTAGGGGGTGGCTACACCTTC.

The chain employs TRBV9 and TRBJ2-2; the match to TRBD1 covers 10 bases. Looked up from germline, CDR1 is SGDLS and CDR2 is YYNGEE. This CDR3 comprises 16 residues. V lost 3 bases to trimming and J lost 1 base; unmatched junction nucleotides: 3. This CDR3 reads CASSAWDRGNTGELFF. CDR3 DNA sequence: TGTGCCAGCAGCGCTTGGGACAGGGGGAACACCGGGGAGCTGTTTTTT.